This T cell receptor beta chain was retrieved from a study of shared clonotypes between healthy human individuals. Findings and caveats of the study: Sampling involved blood alone; tissue repertoires likely differ. It was the non-shared clonotypes that had lower generation probabilities than clonotypes shared by all four donors.

A note on this clone: Its cognate antigen is unknown.

As originally analysed: ImmunoSEQ sequences covered only the junction and lacked quality scores; filtering therefore differed. Profiled with immunoSEQ multiplex PCR; TCRdb holds only in-frame clones, not every one. The V and J calls and the clone size are those of that table, but D and trimming were determined from the DNA. In the table there are some 2.1 million clones, over 85% of which are singletons. Positively selected for CCR7, the CD45RO-negative cells used as naive CD8 cells excluded terminally differentiated effector memory CD45RA+ cells. CDR3 length: 16 amino acids. V dropped 3 bases and J dropped 0 bases, with 14 bases sitting between them. Per the germline V gene, CDR1 is SNHLY and CDR2 is FYNNEI.

Sequences were obtained from naive CD8+ T cells from PBMCs. The receptor was isolated from a man aged 18 to 30 in good health. Some clones in this sample may be carry-over from other donors' samples. The chain couples TRBV2 to TRBJ1-1; D possibly corresponds to TRBD1 (5 bases). This chain's CDR3 is CASSELLSGMNTEAFF. The DNA of the CDR3 is TGTGCCAGCAGTGAGTTATTGTCAGGGATGAACACTGAAGCTTTCTTT.